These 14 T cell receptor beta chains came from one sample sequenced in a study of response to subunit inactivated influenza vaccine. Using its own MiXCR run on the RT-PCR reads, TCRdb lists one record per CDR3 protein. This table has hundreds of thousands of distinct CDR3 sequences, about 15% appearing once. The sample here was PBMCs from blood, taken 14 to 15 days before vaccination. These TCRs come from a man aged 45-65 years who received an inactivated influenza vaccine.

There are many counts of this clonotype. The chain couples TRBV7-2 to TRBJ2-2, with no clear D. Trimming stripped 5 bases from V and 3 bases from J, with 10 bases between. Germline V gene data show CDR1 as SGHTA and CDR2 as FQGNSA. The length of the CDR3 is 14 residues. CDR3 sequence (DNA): TGTGCCAGCAGCAAAAGACAATACACCGGGGAGCTGTTTTTT. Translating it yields CASSKRQYTGELFF.

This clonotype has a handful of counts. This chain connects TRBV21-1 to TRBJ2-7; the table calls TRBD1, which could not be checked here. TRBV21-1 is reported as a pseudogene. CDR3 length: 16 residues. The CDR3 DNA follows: TGTGCCAGCAGCAAAGCCCCTGGACAGGGGGCCTACGAGCAGTACTTC. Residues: CASSKAPGQGAYEQYF.

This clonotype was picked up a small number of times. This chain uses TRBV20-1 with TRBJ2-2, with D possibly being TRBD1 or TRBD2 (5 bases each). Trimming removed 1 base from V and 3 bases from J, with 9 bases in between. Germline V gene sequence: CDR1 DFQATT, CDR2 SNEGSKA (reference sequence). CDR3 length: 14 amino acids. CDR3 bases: TGCAGTGCTAGAGGGGGGACCGACACCGGGGAGCTGTTTTTT. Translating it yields CSARGGTDTGELFF.

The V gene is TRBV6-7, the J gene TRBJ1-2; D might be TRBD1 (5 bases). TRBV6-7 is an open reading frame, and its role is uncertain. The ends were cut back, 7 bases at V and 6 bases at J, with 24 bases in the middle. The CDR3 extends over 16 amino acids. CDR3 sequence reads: CASIGCRTGECNGYTF. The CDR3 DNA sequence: TGTGCCAGCATCGGTTGCCGTACGGGGGAATGCAATGGCTACACCTTC.

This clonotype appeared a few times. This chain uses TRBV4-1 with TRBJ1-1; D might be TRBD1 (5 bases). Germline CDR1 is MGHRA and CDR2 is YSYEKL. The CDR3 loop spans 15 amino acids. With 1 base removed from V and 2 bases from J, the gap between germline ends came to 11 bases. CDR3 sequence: CASSQVGRVNTEAFF. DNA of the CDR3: TGCGCCAGCAGCCAAGTCGGCAGGGTAAACACTGAAGCTTTCTTT.

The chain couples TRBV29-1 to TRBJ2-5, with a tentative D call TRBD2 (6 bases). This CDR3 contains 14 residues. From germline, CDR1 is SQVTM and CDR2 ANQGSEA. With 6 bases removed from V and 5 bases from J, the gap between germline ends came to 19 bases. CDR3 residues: CSVSKSGAFETQYF. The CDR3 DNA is TGCAGCGTGTCAAAGTCGGGAGCCTTTGAGACCCAGTACTTC.

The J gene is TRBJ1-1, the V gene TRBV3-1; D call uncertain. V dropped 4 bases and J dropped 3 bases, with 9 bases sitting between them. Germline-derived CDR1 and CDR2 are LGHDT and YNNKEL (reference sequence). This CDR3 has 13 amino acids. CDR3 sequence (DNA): TGTGCCAGCAGCCCGAGTTGGGACACTGAAGCTTTCTTT. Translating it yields CASSPSWDTEAFF.

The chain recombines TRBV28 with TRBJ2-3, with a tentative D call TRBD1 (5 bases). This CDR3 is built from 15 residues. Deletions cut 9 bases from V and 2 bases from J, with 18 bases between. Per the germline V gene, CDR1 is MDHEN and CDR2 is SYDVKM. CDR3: CASVPQGGFTDTQYF. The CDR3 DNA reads TGTGCCAGTGTCCCTCAGGGCGGATTCACAGATACGCAGTATTTT.

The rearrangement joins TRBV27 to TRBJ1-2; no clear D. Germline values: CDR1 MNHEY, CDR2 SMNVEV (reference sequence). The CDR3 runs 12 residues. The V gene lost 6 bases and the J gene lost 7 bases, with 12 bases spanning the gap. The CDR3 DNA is TGTGCCAGCAGCCCACAACAAGGTGGCTACACCTTC. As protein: CASSPQQGGYTF.

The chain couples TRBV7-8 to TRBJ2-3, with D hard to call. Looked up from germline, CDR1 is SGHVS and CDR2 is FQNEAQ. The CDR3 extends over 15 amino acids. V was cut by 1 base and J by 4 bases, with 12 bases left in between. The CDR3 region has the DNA TGTGCCAGCAGCTTAGAGGTCTCTATCCCAGATACGCAGTATTTT. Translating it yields CASSLEVSIPDTQYF. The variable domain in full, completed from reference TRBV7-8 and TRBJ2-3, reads GAGVSQSPRYKVAKRGQDVALRCDPISGHVSLFWYQQALGQGPEFLTYFQNEAQLDKSGLPSDRFFAERPEGSVSTLKIQRTQQEDSAVYLCASSLEVSIPDTQYFGPGTRLTVL.

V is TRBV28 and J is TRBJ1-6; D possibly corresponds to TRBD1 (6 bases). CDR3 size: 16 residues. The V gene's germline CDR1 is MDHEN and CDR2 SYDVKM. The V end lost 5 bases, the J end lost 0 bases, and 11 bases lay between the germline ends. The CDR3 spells CASSLTGNSYNSPLHF. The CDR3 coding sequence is TGTGCCAGCAGTCTTACAGGGAACTCCTATAATTCACCCCTCCACTTT. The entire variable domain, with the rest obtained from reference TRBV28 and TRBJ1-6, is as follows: DVKVTQSSRYLVKRTGEKVFLECVQDMDHENMFWYRQDPGLGLRLIYFSYDVKMKEKGDIPEGYSVSREKKERFSLILESASTNQTSMYLCASSLTGNSYNSPLHFGNGTRLTVT.

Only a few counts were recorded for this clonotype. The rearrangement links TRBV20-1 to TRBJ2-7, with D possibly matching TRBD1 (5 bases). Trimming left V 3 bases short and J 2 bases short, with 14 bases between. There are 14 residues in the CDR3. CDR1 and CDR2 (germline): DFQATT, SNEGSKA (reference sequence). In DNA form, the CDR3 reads TGCAGTGCTAGTGACCAGGGTACAACCTACGAGCAGTACTTC. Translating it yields CSASDQGTTYEQYF.

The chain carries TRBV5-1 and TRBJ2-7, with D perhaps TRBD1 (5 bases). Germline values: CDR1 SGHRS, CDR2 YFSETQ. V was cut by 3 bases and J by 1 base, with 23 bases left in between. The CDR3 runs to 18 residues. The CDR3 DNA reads TGCGCCAGCAGCTCCGGATGGCAGGGTATATTCGGTTCCTACGAGCAGTACTTC. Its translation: CASSSGWQGIFGSYEQYF.

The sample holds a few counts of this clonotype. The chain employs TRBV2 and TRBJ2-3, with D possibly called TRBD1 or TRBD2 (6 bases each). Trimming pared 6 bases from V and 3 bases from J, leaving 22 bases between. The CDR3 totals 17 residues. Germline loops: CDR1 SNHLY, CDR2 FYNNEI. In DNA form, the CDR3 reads TGTGCCAGCAGGGCCCCTCCGGGGGCACATGAGACAGATACGCAGTATTTT. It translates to CASRAPPGAHETDTQYF. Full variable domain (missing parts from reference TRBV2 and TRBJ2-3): EPEVTQTPSHQVTQMGQEVILRCVPISNHLYFYWYRQILGQKVEFLVSFYNNEISEKSEIFDDQFSVERPDGSNFTLKIRSTKLEDSAMYFCASRAPPGAHETDTQYFGPGTRLTVL.